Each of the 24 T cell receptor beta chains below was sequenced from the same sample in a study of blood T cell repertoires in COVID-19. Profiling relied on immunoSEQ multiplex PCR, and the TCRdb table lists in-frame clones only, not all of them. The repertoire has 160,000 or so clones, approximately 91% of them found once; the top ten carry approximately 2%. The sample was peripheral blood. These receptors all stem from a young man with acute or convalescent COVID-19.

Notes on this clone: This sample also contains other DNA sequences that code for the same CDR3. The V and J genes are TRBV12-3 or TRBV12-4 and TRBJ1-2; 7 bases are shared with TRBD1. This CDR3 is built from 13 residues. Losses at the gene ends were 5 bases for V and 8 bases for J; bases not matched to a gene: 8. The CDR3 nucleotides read TGTGCCAGCAGTCTAGGGACAGCGAGAGGCTACACCTTC. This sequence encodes CASSLGTARGYTF.

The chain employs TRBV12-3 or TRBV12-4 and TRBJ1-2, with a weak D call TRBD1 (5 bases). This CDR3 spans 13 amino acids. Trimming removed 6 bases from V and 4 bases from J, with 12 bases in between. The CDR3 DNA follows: TGTGCCAGCAGCTTCCAGGGTCTCTATGGCTACACCTTC. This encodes CASSFQGLYGYTF.

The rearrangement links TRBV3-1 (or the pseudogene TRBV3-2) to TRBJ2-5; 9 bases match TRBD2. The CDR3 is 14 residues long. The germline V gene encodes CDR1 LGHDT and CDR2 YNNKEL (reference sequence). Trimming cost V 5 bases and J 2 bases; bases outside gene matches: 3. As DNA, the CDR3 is TGTGCCAGCAGCAGCGGGGGGCTACAAGAGACCCAGTACTTC. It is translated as CASSSGGLQETQYF.

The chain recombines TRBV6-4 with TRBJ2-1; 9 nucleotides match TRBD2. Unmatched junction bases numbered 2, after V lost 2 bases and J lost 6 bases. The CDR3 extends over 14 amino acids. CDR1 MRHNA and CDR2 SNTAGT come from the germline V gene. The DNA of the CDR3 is TGTGCCAGCAGTGACGGCGGGGGGGCCAATGAGCAGTTCTTC. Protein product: CASSDGGGANEQFF.

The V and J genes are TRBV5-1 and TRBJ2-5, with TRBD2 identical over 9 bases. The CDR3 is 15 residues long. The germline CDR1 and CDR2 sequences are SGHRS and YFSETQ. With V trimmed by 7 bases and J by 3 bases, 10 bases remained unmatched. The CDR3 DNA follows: TGCGCCAGCTCCCGGAGCGGGGGGCCAAAAGAGACCCAGTACTTC. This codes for CASSRSGGPKETQYF. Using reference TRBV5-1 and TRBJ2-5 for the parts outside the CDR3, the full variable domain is KAGVTQTPRYLIKTRGQQVTLSCSPISGHRSVSWYQQTPGQGLQFLFEYFSETQRNKGNFPGRFSGRQFSNSRSEMNVSTLELGDSALYLCASSRSGGPKETQYFGPGTRLLVL.

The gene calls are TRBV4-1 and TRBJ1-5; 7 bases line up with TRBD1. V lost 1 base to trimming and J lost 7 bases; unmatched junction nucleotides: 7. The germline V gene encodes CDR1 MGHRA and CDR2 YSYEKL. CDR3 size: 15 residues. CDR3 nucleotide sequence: TGCGCCAGCAGCCAAGGACAGGGTCCATGGCAGCCCCAGCATTTT. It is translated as CASSQGQGPWQPQHF.

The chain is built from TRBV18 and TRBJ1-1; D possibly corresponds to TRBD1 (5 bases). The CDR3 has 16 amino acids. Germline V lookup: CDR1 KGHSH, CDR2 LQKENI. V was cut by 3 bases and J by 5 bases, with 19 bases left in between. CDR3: CASSPFGGASGTEAFF. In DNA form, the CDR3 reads TGTGCCAGCTCACCCTTTGGAGGGGCAAGTGGAACTGAAGCTTTCTTT. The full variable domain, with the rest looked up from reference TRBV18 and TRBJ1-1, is NAGVMQNPRHLVRRRGQEARLRCSPMKGHSHVYWYRQLPEEGLKFMVYLQKENIIDESGMPKERFSAEFPKEGPSILRIQQVVRGDSAAYFCASSPFGGASGTEAFFGQGTRLTVV.

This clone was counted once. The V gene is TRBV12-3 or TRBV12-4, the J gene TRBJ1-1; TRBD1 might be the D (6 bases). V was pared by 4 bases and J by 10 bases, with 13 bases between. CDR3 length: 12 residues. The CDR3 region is CASSSYREGAFF. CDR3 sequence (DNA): TGTGCCAGCAGTTCTTACAGGGAGGGAGCTTTCTTT.

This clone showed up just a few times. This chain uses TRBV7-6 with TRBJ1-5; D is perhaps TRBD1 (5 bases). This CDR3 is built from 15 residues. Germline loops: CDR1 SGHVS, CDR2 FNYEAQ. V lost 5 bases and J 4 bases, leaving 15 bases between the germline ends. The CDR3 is CASSPRGGGNQPQHF. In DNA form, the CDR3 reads TGTGCCAGCAGCCCCCGAGGTGGGGGGAATCAGCCCCAGCATTTT.

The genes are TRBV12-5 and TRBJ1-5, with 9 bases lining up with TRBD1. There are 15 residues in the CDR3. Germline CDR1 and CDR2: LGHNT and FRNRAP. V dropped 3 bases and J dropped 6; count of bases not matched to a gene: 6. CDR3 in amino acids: CASGLDGTGLQPQHF. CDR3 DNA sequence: TGTGCTAGTGGTTTAGATGGGACAGGGCTTCAGCCCCAGCATTTT.

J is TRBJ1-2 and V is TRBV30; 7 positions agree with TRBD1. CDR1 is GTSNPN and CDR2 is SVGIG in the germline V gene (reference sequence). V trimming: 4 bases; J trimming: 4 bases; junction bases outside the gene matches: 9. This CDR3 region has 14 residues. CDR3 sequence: CAWTGKGAIYGYTF. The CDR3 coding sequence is TGTGCCTGGACCGGTAAGGGGGCGATCTATGGCTACACCTTC.

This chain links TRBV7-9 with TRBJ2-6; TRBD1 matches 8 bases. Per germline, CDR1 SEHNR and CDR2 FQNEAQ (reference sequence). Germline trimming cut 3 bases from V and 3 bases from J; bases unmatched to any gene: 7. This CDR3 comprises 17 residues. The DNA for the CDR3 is TGTGCCAGCAGCTTTCAGGGGGCGCCGGGTGGGGCCAACGTCCTGACTTTC. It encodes CASSFQGAPGGANVLTF.

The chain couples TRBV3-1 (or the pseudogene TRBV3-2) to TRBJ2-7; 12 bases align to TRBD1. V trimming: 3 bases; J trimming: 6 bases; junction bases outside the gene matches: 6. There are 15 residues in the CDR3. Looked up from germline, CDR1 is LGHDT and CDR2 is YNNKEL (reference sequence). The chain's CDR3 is CASSHSGTGGLEQYF. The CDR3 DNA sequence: TGTGCCAGCAGCCATTCCGGGACAGGGGGCCTCGAGCAGTACTTC.

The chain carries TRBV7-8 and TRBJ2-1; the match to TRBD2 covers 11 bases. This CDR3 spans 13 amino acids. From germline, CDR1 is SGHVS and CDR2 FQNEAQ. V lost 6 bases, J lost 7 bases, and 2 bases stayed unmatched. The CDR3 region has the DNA TGTGCCAGCAGGCTAGCGGGAGGTAATGAGCAGTTCTTC. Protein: CASRLAGGNEQFF.

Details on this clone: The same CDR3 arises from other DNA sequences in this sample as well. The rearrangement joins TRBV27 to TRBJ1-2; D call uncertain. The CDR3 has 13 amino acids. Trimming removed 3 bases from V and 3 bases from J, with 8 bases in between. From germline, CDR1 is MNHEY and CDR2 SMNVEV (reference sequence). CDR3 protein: CASSFTGDYGYTF. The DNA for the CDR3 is TGTGCCAGCAGTTTTACCGGGGACTATGGCTACACCTTC.

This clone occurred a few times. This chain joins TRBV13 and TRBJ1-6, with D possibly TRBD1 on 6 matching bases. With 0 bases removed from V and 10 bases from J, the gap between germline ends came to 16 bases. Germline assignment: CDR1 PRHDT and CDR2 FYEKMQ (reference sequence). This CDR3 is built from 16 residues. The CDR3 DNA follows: TGTGCCAGCAGCTTAGGGGCCAACAGGGCAGGGTCACCCCTCCACTTT. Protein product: CASSLGANRAGSPLHF. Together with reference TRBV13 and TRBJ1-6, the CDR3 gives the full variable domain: AAGVIQSPRHLIKEKRETATLKCYPIPRHDTVYWYQQGPGQDPQFLISFYEKMQSDKGSIPDRFSAQQFSDYHSELNMSSLELGDSALYFCASSLGANRAGSPLHFGNGTRLTVT.

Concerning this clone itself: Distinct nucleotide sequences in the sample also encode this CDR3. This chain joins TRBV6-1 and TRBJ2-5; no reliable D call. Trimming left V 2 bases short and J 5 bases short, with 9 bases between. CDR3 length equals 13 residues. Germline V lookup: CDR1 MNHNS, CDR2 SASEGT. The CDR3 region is CASSELARETQYF. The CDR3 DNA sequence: TGTGCCAGCAGTGAACTGGCTAGGGAGACCCAGTACTTC.

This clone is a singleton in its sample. The CDR3 DNA is TGCGCCAGCAGCCGCACAGTTGAAGGCCTACCGACGGCTAACTATGGCTACACCTTC. It codes for CASSRTVEGLPTANYGYTF. This chain connects TRBV4-1 to TRBJ1-2; D is undetermined. V lost 4 bases, J lost 0 bases, and 24 bases lay in between. Germline V gene sequence: CDR1 MGHRA, CDR2 YSYEKL. CDR3 size: 19 residues.

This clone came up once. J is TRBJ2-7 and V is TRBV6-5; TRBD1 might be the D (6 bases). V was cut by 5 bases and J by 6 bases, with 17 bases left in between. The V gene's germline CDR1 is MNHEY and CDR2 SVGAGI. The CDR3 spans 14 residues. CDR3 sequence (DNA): TGTGCCAGCAGTATACAACAGGGTGGGTCCGAGCAGTACTTC. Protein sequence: CASSIQQGGSEQYF.

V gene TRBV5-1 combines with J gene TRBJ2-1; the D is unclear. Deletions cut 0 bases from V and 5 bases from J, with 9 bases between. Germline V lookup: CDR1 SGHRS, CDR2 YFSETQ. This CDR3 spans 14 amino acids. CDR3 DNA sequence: TGCGCCAGCAGCTTGGAACCTCCTAACAATGAGCAGTTCTTC. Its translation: CASSLEPPNNEQFF. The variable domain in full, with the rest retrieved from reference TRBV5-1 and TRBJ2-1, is KAGVTQTPRYLIKTRGQQVTLSCSPISGHRSVSWYQQTPGQGLQFLFEYFSETQRNKGNFPGRFSGRQFSNSRSEMNVSTLELGDSALYLCASSLEPPNNEQFFGPGTRLTVL.

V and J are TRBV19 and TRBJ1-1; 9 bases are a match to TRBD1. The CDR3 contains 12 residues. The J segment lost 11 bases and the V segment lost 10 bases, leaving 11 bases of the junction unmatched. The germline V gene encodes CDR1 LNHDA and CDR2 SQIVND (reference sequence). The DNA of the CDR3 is TGTGCCACTGGGACAGGGCTGGTTAGTGCTTTCTTT. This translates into CATGTGLVSAFF.

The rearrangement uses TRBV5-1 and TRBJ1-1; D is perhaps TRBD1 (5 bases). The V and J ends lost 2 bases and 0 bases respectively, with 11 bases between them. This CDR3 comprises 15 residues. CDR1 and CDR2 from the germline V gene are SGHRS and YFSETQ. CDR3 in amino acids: CASSLGGVMNTEAFF. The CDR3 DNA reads TGCGCCAGCAGCTTAGGAGGGGTCATGAACACTGAAGCTTTCTTT.

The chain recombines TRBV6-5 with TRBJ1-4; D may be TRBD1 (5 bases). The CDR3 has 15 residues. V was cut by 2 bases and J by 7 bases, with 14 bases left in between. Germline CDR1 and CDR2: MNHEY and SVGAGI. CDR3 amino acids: CASSYSRLGGEKLFF. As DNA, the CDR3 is TGTGCCAGCAGTTACAGCCGCCTGGGGGGTGAAAAACTGTTTTTT.

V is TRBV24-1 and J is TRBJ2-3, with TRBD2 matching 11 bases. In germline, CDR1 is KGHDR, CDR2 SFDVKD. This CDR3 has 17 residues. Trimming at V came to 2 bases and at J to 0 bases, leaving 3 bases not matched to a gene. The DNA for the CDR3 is TGTGCCACCAGTGATTCGGGGACTAGCGGAAGCACAGATACGCAGTATTTT. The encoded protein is CATSDSGTSGSTDTQYF.